This T cell receptor beta chain was recovered during a study of blood T cell repertoires in COVID-19. Across the study: Samples taken during acute and convalescent COVID-19 were collected in the United States, Italy and Spain.

The age range of participants was about 18 to 89 years, with residence in about two dozen US areas. This CDR3 spans 19 amino acids. Germline CDR1 SGHNT, CDR2 YENEEA. V lost 5 bases and J 0 bases, leaving 24 bases between the germline ends. Per the study methods: How many nucleated cells were present was estimated from reference gene primer amplification. Measured with immunoSEQ multiplex PCR; TCRdb has only the in-frame clones, and not every one. V, J and clone size reflect that table, while D and trimming were determined from the DNA. The sample lists 150,000 or so clones, approximately 90% occurring once.

The clonotype was recovered from a woman in her forties or fifties who had recovered from COVID-19. The chain links TRBV11-3 to TRBJ2-3; D uncertain. Source material: PBMCs or T cells enriched from blood (not recorded which). This CDR3 reads CASSPRSLIRPSSTDTQYF. DNA for the CDR3: TGTGCCAGCAGCCCTAGGTCTCTGATTAGACCTTCTAGCACAGATACGCAGTATTTT. Full variable domain (rest looked up from reference TRBV11-3 and TRBJ2-3): EAGVVQSPRYKIIEKKQPVAFWCNPISGHNTLYWYLQNLGQGPELLIRYENEEAVDDSQLPKDRFSAERLKGVDSTLKIQPAELGDSAVYLCASSPRSLIRPSSTDTQYFGPGTRLTVL.